This T cell receptor (beta chain) was identified during a study of T cell responses to AZD1222 COVID-19 vaccine. General study results and limits: Unmutated regions of variants are reportedly targeted by nearly half of spike-specific TCRs.

Germline lookup yields CDR1 KGHSH and CDR2 LQKENI. The V gene lost 3 bases and the J gene lost 2 bases, with 7 bases spanning the gap. The CDR3 runs 13 residues. Sequencing was performed with immunoSEQ multiplex PCR; in TCRdb, only in-frame clones are kept and a portion is missing. The sample has some 140,000 clones; 88% are singletons. For this clone: Its antigen is unidentified.

The chain is built from TRBV18 and TRBJ2-5; D gene unclear. This clonotype originated in an adult who received the AZD1222 COVID-19 vaccine. Here the sequenced sample was peripheral blood, taken 28 days after the second AZD1222 dose. CDR3 coding DNA: TGTGCCAGCTCACCCCAGGCTCAAGAGACCCAGTACTTC. Translating it yields CASSPQAQETQYF.